The clone carrying this T cell receptor delta chain was counted between two and nine times. Its antigen is unknown. This sample stems from a study of Vδ1+ human thymocytes. Notes on the study in general: Thymic TRG and TRD repertoires appeared highly polyclonal. Unlike peripheral blood Vdelta1+ controls, thymic delta-chain sequences included 15% to 20% Vdelta2 and few Vdelta3. Donors shared many TRG clonotypes but few TRD clonotypes.

Extracted RNA was reverse transcribed into cDNA. CDR3 amplicons came from multiplex PCR with pooled V-gene forward and constant-region reverse primers. TCRdb applied CATT to the multiplex PCR reads for clone calling. The table shows about 25,000 delta-chain clones, with more than 6% occurring only once. J was trimmed by 0 bases and V by 4 bases; bases with no gene match: 17. The CDR3 totals 19 residues. Germline V gene sequence: CDR1 TSWWSYY, CDR2 QGS. The clonotype originates from a girl under three years old who had congenital heart surgery. This chain joins TRDV1 and TRDJ1; 7 bases are a match to TRDD3. The sequenced sample was Vdelta1+ gamma-delta thymocytes from the thymus. Subset in this sample: FACS-sorted CD3+ TCRalphabeta- TCRVdelta1+ TCRVdelta2- thymocytes. The CDR3 DNA reads as TGTGCTCTTGGGGGCCCCACTTTTTGGGGGACAGAGTACACCGATAAACTCATCTTT. Amino acids: CALGGPTFWGTEYTDKLIF.